The clone carrying this T cell receptor beta chain turned up a few times. Germline V lookup: CDR1 SGHAT, CDR2 FQNNGV. Trimming shortened V by 4 bases and J by 0 bases, and 12 bases separated the two germline ends. The CDR3 has 15 amino acids. The data derive from a study of blood T cell repertoires in COVID-19. The protocol was immunoSEQ multiplex PCR, while the TCRdb copy is restricted to in-frame clones and leaves out a portion. Among approximately 260,000 clones, 79% were seen once, and the ten largest hold approximately 4%. The receptor's source is a woman in her forties with active or convalescent COVID-19. The chain uses TRBV11-2 and TRBJ2-5; D may be TRBD2 (5 bases). The specimen sequenced was peripheral blood. CDR3 DNA: TGTGCCAGCAGCTCGTCCGCGGGTTACCAAGAGACCCAGTACTTC. Its translation is CASSSSAGYQETQYF.